What follows is one T cell receptor (beta chain) and its context. Its antigen is unidentified. Each CDR3 protein gets one entry after TCRdb re-called the 5' RACE reads with MiXCR. The sample consists of under 850,000 distinct CDR3 sequences, around 17% of them appearing once. This entry comes from a study of CD8 T cells in ankylosing spondylitis. Study-level results: Characteristic, it appeared, of ankylosing spondylitis blood was a TCR beta motif of eight highly homologous variants.

With 4 bases clipped from V and 5 bases from J, the junction kept 8 bases outside the gene matches. Germline V CDR1 and CDR2: GTSNPN, SVGIG (reference sequence). CDR3 length equals 16 residues. This clonotype was obtained from a male donor with ankylosing spondylitis. This chain uses TRBV30 with TRBJ2-3; 14 nucleotides agree with TRBD2. The sample comprised blood, either unsorted or a sorted T cell fraction (not recorded which). CDR3 region: CAWTTGTSGGIDTQYF. The CDR3 DNA reads as TGTGCCTGGACGACCGGGACTAGCGGGGGCATAGATACGCAGTATTTT.